The clone carrying this T cell receptor beta chain appeared a single time. These data come from a study of blood T cell repertoires in COVID-19. Background on the study: Whether acute or convalescent, the COVID-19 samples came from the United States, Italy and Spain. The cDNA or gDNA used as material had been derived from T cells, B-cell-depleted T cells, or PBMCs.

The CDR3 loop spans 15 amino acids. Trimming cost V 6 bases and J 10 bases; bases outside gene matches: 12. CDR1 MNHEY and CDR2 SVGAGI come from the germline V gene. Profiling relied on immunoSEQ multiplex PCR, and the TCRdb table lists in-frame clones only, not all of them. The sample carries roughly 140,000 clones, 80% to 90% recorded once. The rearrangement links TRBV6-5 to TRBJ1-6, with 7 bases identical to TRBD1. This TCR came from a woman aged 60 to 75 with active COVID-19. The sample consisted of peripheral blood. CDR3 residues: CASSPGGTASSPLHF. The DNA of the CDR3 is TGTGCCAGCAGCCCCGGCGGGACAGCCAGCTCACCCCTCCACTTT.